The present TCR beta chain was sequenced within a study of neoadjuvant anti-PD-1 for oral cavity cancer. Profiled with immunoSEQ multiplex PCR; TCRdb holds only in-frame clones, not every one. In the table there are about 42,000 clones, 77% of which are singletons. The time point here: after neoadjuvant nivolumab, at surgical resection. These oral cavity squamous cell carcinomas were HPV-negative and locally advanced. The CDR3 spans 13 residues. Germline V gene lookup returns CDR1 SNHLY and CDR2 FYNNEI. Trimming shortened V by 2 bases and J by 7 bases, and 11 bases separated the two germline ends. Source: PBMCs, taken after nivolumab (anti-PD-1) treatment. This clonotype originated in a person aged 35 to 85 with oral cavity squamous cell carcinoma. The J gene is TRBJ1-2, the V gene TRBV2; D is uncertain. CDR3 bases: TGTGCCAGCAGTGAAAGCATCGGTCCTGGCTACACCTTC. Protein product: CASSESIGPGYTF. The complete variable domain, with remaining parts taken from reference TRBV2 and TRBJ1-2, reads EPEVTQTPSHQVTQMGQEVILRCVPISNHLYFYWYRQILGQKVEFLVSFYNNEISEKSEIFDDQFSVERPDGSNFTLKIRSTKLEDSAMYFCASSESIGPGYTFGSGTRLTVV.